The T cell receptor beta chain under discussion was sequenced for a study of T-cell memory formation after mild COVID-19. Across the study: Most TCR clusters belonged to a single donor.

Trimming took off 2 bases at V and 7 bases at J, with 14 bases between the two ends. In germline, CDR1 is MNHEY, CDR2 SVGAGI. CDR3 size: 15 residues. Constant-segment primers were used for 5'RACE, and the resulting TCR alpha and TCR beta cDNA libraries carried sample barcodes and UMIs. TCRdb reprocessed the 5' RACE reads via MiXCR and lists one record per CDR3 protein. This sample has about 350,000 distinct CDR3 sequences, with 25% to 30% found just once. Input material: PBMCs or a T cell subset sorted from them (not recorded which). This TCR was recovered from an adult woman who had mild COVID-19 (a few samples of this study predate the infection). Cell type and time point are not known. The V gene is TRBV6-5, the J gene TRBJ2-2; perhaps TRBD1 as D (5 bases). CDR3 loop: CASSYQGYVFGELFF. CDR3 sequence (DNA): TGTGCCAGCAGTTACCAGGGTTATGTTTTCGGGGAGCTGTTTTTT.